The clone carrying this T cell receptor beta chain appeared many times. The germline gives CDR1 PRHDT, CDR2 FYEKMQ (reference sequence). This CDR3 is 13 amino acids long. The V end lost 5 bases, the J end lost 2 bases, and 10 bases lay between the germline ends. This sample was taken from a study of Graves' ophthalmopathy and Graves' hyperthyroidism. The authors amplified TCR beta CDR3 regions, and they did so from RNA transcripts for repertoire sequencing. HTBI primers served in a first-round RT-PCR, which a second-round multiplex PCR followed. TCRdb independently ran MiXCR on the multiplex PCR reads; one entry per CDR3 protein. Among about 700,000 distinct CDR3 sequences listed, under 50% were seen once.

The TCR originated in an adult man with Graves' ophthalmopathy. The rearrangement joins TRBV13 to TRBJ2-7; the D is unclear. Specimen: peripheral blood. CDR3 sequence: CASSARRPYEQYF. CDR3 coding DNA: TGTGCCAGCAGCGCCAGGAGACCCTACGAGCAGTACTTC.